A selection of T cell receptor beta chains follows, all from one sample in a study of CXCR3-negative and CXCR3-positive naive CD8 T cells. TCRdb re-analyzed the 5' RACE reads; it lists each CDR3 protein once, without DNA. The sample yields approximately 52,000 distinct CDR3 sequences, of which the top ten take up around 20%. The sample taken for sequencing was memory CD8+ T cells from blood. All receptors come from a human donor in good health. Some clones in this sample may be carry-over from other donors' samples. Both conserved end residues are part of each CDR3. The order of the fields is J gene, V gene, CDR3 protein.

TRBJ2-7 TRBV29-1 CSVVGGQSLYEQYF
TRBJ2-1 TRBV7-2 CASSSQLYNEQFF
TRBJ2-1 TRBV27 CASTTGENEQFF
TRBJ2-7 TRBV11-2 CASSFQGNEQYF
TRBJ2-3 TRBV5-1 CASSLWGSSTDTQYF
TRBJ2-3 TRBV6-2/TRBV6-3 CASTPTAGGDTQYF
TRBJ2-1 TRBV5-1 CASSPFAADGYNEQFF
TRBJ2-7 TRBV9 CASSSLLGQGLGEQYF
TRBJ2-1 TRBV7-8 CASSLGRTTNNEQFF
TRBJ2-7 TRBV29-1 CSVLEGYEQYF
TRBJ1-5 TRBV19 CASSPGTARPQHF
TRBJ2-5 TRBV29-1 CSVLTGLQETQYF
TRBJ1-2 TRBV12-3/TRBV12-4 CASTIAGGNGYTF
TRBJ2-5 TRBV15 CATSRATVRETQYF